This TCR beta chain was captured by sequencing in a study of blood T cells in healthy people across ages (dated by TCRdb to between 2015 and 2016). Looking at the study overall: In model experiments, template switching captured roughly one uniquely barcoded TCR beta cDNA molecule for every two T cells. Donors were grouped into four age groups: young (average approximately 16 years), middle-aged (approximately 41), aged (over 55) and long-lived (roughly 80). Using the same blood draw, the study looked at two additional independent replicas of 1 million unique cDNA reads for two donors, one aged 18 to 30 and the other aged 80 or older. Donors of different ages were randomly distributed across sequencing lanes to avoid experimental bias. Age-related changes in TCR beta repertoire diversity were measured in the study by deep sequencing normalized with unique cDNA molecular identifiers.

From the cysteine up to the phenylalanine, the CDR3 has a length of 14 residues. The sequence is cut down to CDR3 DNA, 42 bases in frame from base 1. Reading the germline V gene gives CDR1 SGHAT and CDR2 FQNNGV. The V and J ends are trimmed by 0 bases and 5 bases, leaving 7 bases between them. Overall study outcomes, separate from this receptor: The long-lived group showed more naive CD4+ T cells, fewer expanded clones and increased TCR diversity than the aged group, suggesting age selection. Because donor CMV infection status was unknown, age-related changes in expanded clonotypes were potentially confounded. Observed TCR beta diversity per million T cells fell roughly linearly with age, and a significant reduction was already apparent by age about 38. Conclusive comparison of naive and antigen-experienced compartments was prevented by the profiling of bulk unsorted PBMCs. The percentage of naive T cells measured by flow cytometry correlated strongly with observed TCR beta diversity. Estimates of total diversity based on one million sequenced T cells were regarded as lower bounds and as underestimates.

The donors were under 40 Caucasian individuals from Russia, aged roughly 6 to 100 years, who were systemically healthy. Roughly 11 milliliters of peripheral blood were drawn from each donor into EDTA-treated Vacutainer tubes. Ficoll-Paque density-gradient centrifugation was used to isolate PBMCs, with at least 7 million obtained per sample. Total RNA was extracted from PBMCs with Trizol reagent, with at least 6 micrograms obtained per sample. For every donor, an aliquot of PBMCs went through flow cytometry to measure the percentages of naive CD45RAhigh/CD27high T cells. Libraries came from 5' RACE. Sequencing relied on an Illumina HiSeq 2500. The second PCR ran for about 6 to 12 cycles and used a J-beta primer mix along with a sample-barcoded 5' primer. Each TCR beta cDNA molecule received a unique molecular identifier from a template-switch 5' adaptor carrying 12 random nucleotides. Each sample yielded at least 2.5 million CDR3-containing paired-end reads. First-strand cDNA was synthesized from all RNA with the Mint cDNA synthesis kit, primed by a TRBC-specific oligonucleotide. After uracil-DNA glycosylase treatment, a first 18-cycle PCR used universal primers M1SS and BC2_uni_R on all cDNA. As for the authors' bioinformatics: For normalization, 1 million high-quality reads, each with a distinct molecular identifier, were randomly selected from each sample. Reads with shared molecular identifiers were discarded instead of being binned into consensus sequences. MiTCR, set to a Q25 quality threshold and the strictest error-elimination algorithm, was used for CDR3 identification, clonotype clustering and error correction. A nonparametric unseen species model with Euler transformation was used to estimate a lower bound on total TCR beta diversity. TCRdb passed the public sequencing reads through fastp at Q25 and MiXCR, retaining productive beta sequences. Rows matching on CDR3 protein sequence are summarized as one entry with the most common DNA and genes. TCRdb's processing, not the study's, gives the V and J calls here. This sample is represented by about 1,500,000 distinct CDR3 sequences; roughly 40% of them were singletons. The top ten clonotypes cover roughly 7.7% of the sample.

A note on this clonotype: Its antigen specificity is not known. There are no base qualities to consult, and no much larger clone falls within one base.

This receptor was obtained from a woman aged 18-29 years in good health. What was sequenced was blood. The chain couples TRBV11-2 to TRBJ2-2; no D segment can be confidently identified. Read as DNA, the sequence is TGTGCCAGCAGCTTAGATCTTTGGACCGGGGAGCTGTTTTTT. This gives the protein CASSLDLWTGELFF.